Listed below are T cell receptor beta chains from one sample, sequenced in a study of blood T cell repertoires in COVID-19. Assay used: immunoSEQ multiplex PCR; TCRdb lists only in-frame clones, some missing. Of 32,000 or so clones listed, about 90% are singletons. Specimen: peripheral blood. The receptor source for this set is a human donor in a cohort sampled during active COVID-19. Each CDR3 is given with its conserved first and last residue. A D gene is named only where the DNA matches it firmly. A clone size is listed for some rows: how often the clone was seen (once, few, many), or a class if it is expanded.

V: TRBV15; size: .; J: TRBJ1-3; D: .; CDR3: CATSRDMAGGNTIYF; DNA: TGTGCCACCAGCAGAGATATGGCAGGGGGAAACACCATATATTTT
V: TRBV7-9; size: .; J: TRBJ1-6; D: .; CDR3: CASSEGGGRQRGSLHF; DNA: TGTGCCAGCAGCGAAGGGGGGGGACGCCAAAGAGGGTCCCTCCACTTT
V: TRBV2; size: .; J: TRBJ1-6; D: .; CDR3: CASRTESSYNSPLHF; DNA: TGTGCCAGCAGGACAGAGAGCTCCTATAATTCACCCCTCCACTTT
V: TRBV19; size: .; J: TRBJ2-5; D: .; CDR3: CASSIWSRQFQETQYF; DNA: TGTGCCAGTAGTATTTGGTCACGCCAGTTCCAAGAGACCCAGTACTTC
V: TRBV19; size: .; J: TRBJ1-1; D: .; CDR3: CASSIGFGWSSTEAFF; DNA: TGTGCCAGTAGTATAGGGTTTGGGTGGAGCTCCACTGAAGCTTTCTTT
V: TRBV11-3; size: .; J: TRBJ2-5; D: .; CDR3: CASSGNSETQYF; DNA: TGTGCCAGCAGCGGTAATAGCGAGACCCAGTACTTC
V: TRBV19; size: .; J: TRBJ1-4; D: .; CDR3: CASSIGQGREKLFF; DNA: TGTGCCAGTAGTATCGGGCAGGGTAGGGAAAAACTGTTTTTT
V: TRBV28; size: few; J: TRBJ2-7; D: .; CDR3: CASTSPADSYEQYF; DNA: TGTGCCAGCACATCGCCAGCGGACTCCTACGAGCAGTACTTC
V: TRBV5-8; size: .; J: TRBJ2-7; D: TRBD2; CDR3: CASSYTSGSNYEQYF; DNA: TGTGCCAGCAGCTATACTAGCGGGAGTAACTACGAGCAGTACTTC
V: TRBV2; size: .; J: TRBJ1-6; D: .; CDR3: CASRGPTSVSPLHF; DNA: TGTGCCAGCCGAGGGCCTACAAGTGTTTCACCCCTCCACTTT
V: TRBV20-1; size: .; J: TRBJ2-2; D: .; CDR3: CSAADTGELFF; DNA: TGCAGTGCCGCGGATACCGGGGAGCTGTTTTTT
V: TRBV7-2; size: .; J: TRBJ2-3; D: TRBD2; CDR3: CASSLDGLAGRTDTQYF; DNA: TGTGCCAGCAGCTTAGACGGACTAGCGGGACGCACAGATACGCAGTATTTT
V: TRBV5-4; size: .; J: TRBJ2-1; D: TRBD2; CDR3: CASSPRGTSLRNEQFF; DNA: TGTGCCAGCAGCCCACGCGGGACTAGTTTACGCAATGAGCAGTTCTTC
V: TRBV5-8; size: .; J: TRBJ1-1; D: .; CDR3: CASSPDGGSDTEAFF; DNA: TGTGCCAGCTCCCCCGACGGGGGGAGTGACACTGAAGCTTTCTTT
V: TRBV7-3; size: .; J: TRBJ2-5; D: .; CDR3: CASSLTGRRGQETQYF; DNA: TGTGCCAGCAGCTTAACGGGAAGGCGGGGACAAGAGACCCAGTACTTC
V: TRBV24-1; size: .; J: TRBJ1-1; D: .; CDR3: CATSDLRGWTEAFF; DNA: TGTGCCACCAGTGATTTACGGGGGTGGACTGAAGCTTTCTTT
V: TRBV30; size: .; J: TRBJ2-1; D: TRBD2; CDR3: CAWRKSGGVGEQFF; DNA: TGTGCCTGGAGAAAAAGCGGGGGGGTTGGTGAGCAGTTCTTC
V: TRBV13; size: .; J: TRBJ2-3; D: .; CDR3: CASSFGGAFTDTQYF; DNA: TGTGCCAGCAGCTTTGGCGGGGCCTTCACAGATACGCAGTATTTT
V: TRBV19; size: .; J: TRBJ2-1; D: TRBD2; CDR3: CASSMAKAPSGRSQQFF; DNA: TGTGCCAGTAGTATGGCTAAGGCTCCTAGCGGGAGGAGCCAGCAGTTCTTC
V: TRBV19; size: few; J: TRBJ2-3; D: TRBD2; CDR3: CASRSSGRGAADTQYF; DNA: TGTGCCAGTAGATCGTCGGGGCGGGGGGCCGCAGATACGCAGTATTTT
V: TRBV2; size: .; J: TRBJ1-4; D: .; CDR3: CASSDRPGGEKLFF; DNA: TGTGCCAGCAGCGATAGACCCGGGGGTGAAAAACTGTTTTTT
V: TRBV5-1; size: once; J: TRBJ1-3; D: .; CDR3: CASSLEGPTGGNTIYF; DNA: TGCGCCAGCAGCTTGGAAGGTCCCACAGGGGGAAACACCATATATTTT
V: TRBV5-5; size: .; J: TRBJ1-5; D: .; CDR3: CASSLVPAPQHF; DNA: TGTGCCAGCAGTTTAGTGCCTGCACCCCAGCATTTT
V: TRBV19; size: .; J: TRBJ1-2; D: .; CDR3: CASSKDSNYGYTF; DNA: TGTGCCAGTAGTAAGGACAGTAACTATGGCTACACCTTC
V: TRBV7-2; size: .; J: TRBJ2-7; D: TRBD2; CDR3: CASSLGTSGLYEQYF; DNA: TGTGCCAGCAGCTTAGGGACTAGCGGCCTGTATGAGCAGTACTTC
V: TRBV6-5; size: .; J: TRBJ2-3; D: .; CDR3: CASRTPRGTDTQYF; DNA: TGTGCCAGCAGGACCCCCAGGGGAACAGATACGCAGTATTTT
V: TRBV24-1; size: .; J: TRBJ2-7; D: TRBD1; CDR3: CATSDRTGPLSYEQYF; DNA: TGTGCCACCAGTGATAGGACAGGGCCCCTCAGCTACGAGCAGTACTTC
V: TRBV19; size: .; J: TRBJ2-3; D: TRBD1; CDR3: CASSPDRVGPDTQYF; DNA: TGTGCCAGTAGCCCTGACAGGGTAGGCCCAGATACGCAGTATTTT
V: TRBV9; size: .; J: TRBJ2-1; D: TRBD2; CDR3: CASSTTGGSTNEQFF; DNA: TGTGCCAGCAGCACTACCGGCGGGAGTACAAATGAGCAGTTCTTC
V: TRBV28; size: .; J: TRBJ2-3; D: TRBD1; CDR3: CASSRRTGLFTDTQYF; DNA: TGTGCCAGCAGTCGCCGGACAGGATTGTTCACAGATACGCAGTATTTT
V: TRBV5-1; size: .; J: TRBJ2-7; D: .; CDR3: CASSPPGYSSYEQYF; DNA: TGCGCCAGCAGCCCCCCCGGGTATAGCTCCTACGAGCAGTACTTC
V: TRBV7-8; size: .; J: TRBJ2-5; D: TRBD2; CDR3: CASSLVGSGRAETQYF; DNA: TGTGCCAGCAGCTTAGTGGGTAGCGGGAGGGCCGAGACCCAGTACTTC
V: TRBV6-5; size: .; J: TRBJ2-2; D: TRBD2; CDR3: CASSYSGGAAGELFF; DNA: TGTGCCAGCAGTTATAGCGGGGGGGCCGCCGGGGAGCTGTTTTTT
V: TRBV7-9; size: .; J: TRBJ2-3; D: TRBD2; CDR3: CASSSPGLAGGQSDTQYF; DNA: TGTGCCAGCAGCTCTCCGGGACTAGCGGGGGGGCAGTCAGATACGCAGTATTTT
V: TRBV21-1; size: few; J: TRBJ2-3; D: .; CDR3: CASSTLATNTDTQYF; DNA: TGTGCCAGCAGCACCCTAGCGACGAACACAGATACGCAGTATTTT
V: TRBV7-9; size: once; J: TRBJ2-7; D: TRBD2; CDR3: CASSLAPSGRVHEQYF; DNA: TGTGCCAGCAGCTTAGCGCCCAGCGGGAGGGTGCACGAGCAGTACTTC
V: TRBV6-1; size: medium-sized; J: TRBJ2-7; D: TRBD1; CDR3: CASSEPGGASEQYF; DNA: TGTGCCAGCAGTGAGCCAGGGGGCGCGTCCGAGCAGTACTTC
V: TRBV5-8; size: .; J: TRBJ1-2; D: .; CDR3: CASSPEGRNYGYTF; DNA: TGTGCCAGCAGCCCGGAGGGCCGCAACTATGGCTACACCTTC
V: TRBV6-1; size: .; J: TRBJ2-7; D: TRBD2; CDR3: CASSEDGRATYEQYF; DNA: TGTGCCAGCAGTGAAGACGGGAGGGCGACCTACGAGCAGTACTTC
V: TRBV5-6; size: .; J: TRBJ2-3; D: TRBD2; CDR3: CASSSGLAGPTDTQYF; DNA: TGTGCCAGCAGCTCCGGACTAGCGGGTCCCACAGATACGCAGTATTTT
V: TRBV5-6; size: .; J: TRBJ2-1; D: TRBD2; CDR3: CASSLTSGPLNEQFF; DNA: TGTGCCAGCAGCCTAACTAGCGGGCCTCTCAATGAGCAGTTCTTC
V: TRBV7-9; size: .; J: TRBJ1-1; D: TRBD1; CDR3: CASSRWPPGQNYLGAFF; DNA: TGTGCCAGCAGCCGATGGCCGCCGGGACAGAATTACCTGGGGGCTTTCTTT
V: TRBV7-8; size: .; J: TRBJ2-2; D: TRBD2; CDR3: CASSLRDYNTGELFF; DNA: TGTGCCAGCAGCTTACGGGACTACAACACCGGGGAGCTGTTTTTT
V: TRBV29-1; size: .; J: TRBJ2-3; D: .; CDR3: CSYSRAGLTDTQYF; DNA: TGCAGCTATTCCCGGGCAGGACTCACAGATACGCAGTATTTT
V: TRBV27; size: .; J: TRBJ2-7; D: TRBD2; CDR3: CASSQILGPASGASEQYF; DNA: TGTGCCAGCAGCCAAATATTAGGGCCGGCTAGCGGGGCGTCCGAGCAGTACTTC
V: TRBV7-2; size: .; J: TRBJ2-7; D: TRBD2; CDR3: CASSWGTSGNDEQYF; DNA: TGTGCCAGCAGCTGGGGGACTAGCGGGAACGACGAGCAGTACTTC
V: TRBV19; size: .; J: TRBJ2-6; D: .; CDR3: CASSTRLRGANVLTF; DNA: TGTGCCAGTAGTACGCGACTAAGAGGGGCCAACGTCCTGACTTTC
V: TRBV1; size: .; J: TRBJ2-3; D: .; CDR3: CTSSQGETGGDPSTDTQYF; DNA: TGCACCAGCAGCCAAGGTGAGACAGGGGGCGACCCTAGCACAGATACGCAGTATTTT
V: TRBV4-1; size: once; J: TRBJ2-3; D: .; CDR3: CASSHAGGQGADTQYF; DNA: TGCGCCAGCAGCCACGCTGGAGGGCAGGGCGCAGATACGCAGTATTTT